The entry below describes one TCR beta chain. Its antigen is not known. The data are from a study of cytomegalovirus exposure and HLA in healthy donors. Overall study results and limits: In an earlier analysis, about 87% or about 30%: the productive usage of most TCR beta V segments.

Germline V gene sequence: CDR1 MGHDK, CDR2 SYGVNS. This CDR3 is 14 amino acids long. Between the trimmed V and J ends, which lost 2 bases and 5 bases, there was a span of 12 bases. The PCR had 60 Vbeta and 13 Jbeta primers. Libraries were prepared by immunoSEQ multiplex PCR; TCRdb keeps only in-frame clonotypes and omits some of them. The table shows around 180,000 clones, with 84% occurring only once. The chain joins TRBV25-1 to TRBJ1-2; no reliable D call. The sequence was collected from a boy under 18 in good health and CMV-seronegative. Sequenced input: PBMCs. The CDR3 sequence: CASSEPGLGYGYTF. Here the CDR3 DNA reads TGTGCCAGCAGTGAACCCGGTCTAGGTTATGGCTACACCTTC.